Listed below are T cell receptor beta chains from one sample, sequenced in a study of T cells in Graves' hyperthyroidism and ophthalmopathy. TCRdb re-analysed the multiplex PCR reads in MiXCR, keeping a single row per CDR3 protein. Among fewer than 550,000 distinct CDR3 sequences, roughly 25% were seen once, and the ten largest hold approximately 11%. Sequences were obtained from blood. These receptor sequences come from a woman aged 25 to 39 with Graves' ophthalmopathy. CDR3s include the opening cysteine and the closing phenylalanine or tryptophan. A D gene is named only where the DNA matches it firmly. Where a row states a size, it is once, few, many or the class of an expanded clone; other rows omit it.

j_call clone_size v_call d_call cdr3_aa cdr3_nt
TRBJ2-7 - TRBV2 - CASSEDSPEQYF TGTGCCAGCAGTGAAGACAGCCCCGAGCAGTACTTC
TRBJ2-3 few TRBV19 TRBD2 CASSYTGLTTDTQYF TGTGCCAGTAGTTATACGGGACTAACCACAGATACGCAGTATTTT
TRBJ1-5 many TRBV4-2 - CASSQYGGQPQHF TGTGCCAGCAGCCAGTACGGGGGGCAGCCCCAGCATTTT
TRBJ1-5 few TRBV6-5 - CASSSGDAGRGNQPQHF TGTGCCAGCAGTTCTGGAGACGCAGGACGTGGCAATCAGCCCCAGCATTTT
TRBJ2-7 many TRBV12-3/TRBV12-4 - CASSFAYEQYF TGTGCCAGCAGTTTTGCCTACGAGCAGTACTTC
TRBJ2-5 many TRBV9 - CASSLGGGPRETQYF TGTGCCAGCAGCCTTGGGGGGGGGCCTCGTGAGACCCAGTACTTC
TRBJ2-7 many TRBV12-3/TRBV12-4 - CASSLRVGSYEQCF TGTGCCAGCAGTTTAAGGGTGGGTAGCTACGAGCAGTGCTTC
TRBJ1-2 many TRBV19 - CASMQGKRYGYTF TGTGCCAGTATGCAGGGAAAACGCTATGGCTACACCTTC
TRBJ1-5 many TRBV4-1 - CASSQETRIGGNQPQHF TGCGCCAGCAGCCAAGAAACTCGGATAGGAGGCAATCAGCCCCAGCATTTT
TRBJ2-1 few TRBV7-9 - CASSTARDLEQFF TGTGCCAGCAGCACCGCCCGGGACCTTGAGCAGTTCTTC
TRBJ2-5 once TRBV25-1 TRBD1 CASSDSRTGVGETQYF TGTGCCAGCAGTGACTCTAGGACAGGGGTCGGAGAGACCCAGTACTTC
TRBJ2-5 - TRBV7-2 TRBD1 CASSQVTGGQESQYF TGTGCCAGCAGCCAGGTGACAGGGGGACAAGAGAGCCAGTACTTC
TRBJ2-5 many TRBV7-8 - CASSLQRTETQYF TGTGCCAGCAGTCTACAACGGACGGAGACCCAGTACTTC
TRBJ1-2 many TRBV7-2 - CASSLAGSLGYGYTF TGTGCCAGCAGCTTAGCGGGAAGTCTGGGCTATGGCTACACCTTC
TRBJ2-2 many TRBV6-5 - CASSIQGSGSGELFF TGTGCCAGCAGTATACAGGGAAGTGGTTCCGGGGAGCTGTTTTTT
TRBJ1-5 many TRBV12-3/TRBV12-4 - CASSLSDQPRHF TGTGCCAGCAGTTTGTCCGATCAGCCCCGGCATTTT
TRBJ2-2 many TRBV6-2/TRBV6-3 TRBD2 CASSYRLAGGQGELFF TGTGCCAGCAGTTACCGGCTAGCGGGGGGGCAAGGGGAGCTGTTTTTT
TRBJ2-4 many TRBV6-5 - CASSYIRDGRTTAKNIQYF TGTGCCAGCAGTTACATTAGGGACGGTCGGACGACAGCCAAAAACATTCAGTACTTC
TRBJ1-1 many TRBV7-8 - CASSFGPRMNTEAFF TGTGCCAGCAGCTTTGGCCCGAGAATGAACACTGAAGCTTTCTTT
TRBJ2-2 - TRBV30 - CAWSPLGGNTGELFF TGTGCCTGGAGTCCCCTAGGAGGGAACACCGGGGAGCTGTTTTTT
TRBJ2-7 many TRBV30 - CAWSVRVMQYF TGTGCCTGGAGTGTACGGGTGATGCAGTACTTC
TRBJ1-5 many TRBV6-5 - CASSSAGEINQPQHF TGTGCCAGCAGTTCTGCGGGGGAGATCAATCAGCCCCAGCATTTT
TRBJ2-7 few TRBV11-2 TRBD2 CASSRTSGTSYEQYF TGTGCCAGCAGCCGGACTAGCGGGACCTCCTACGAGCAGTACTTC
TRBJ1-2 many TRBV3-1 - CASSTSPAYGYTF TGTGCCAGCAGCACCTCACCCGCATATGGCTACACCTTC
TRBJ2-2 - TRBV6-1 - CASSEPSGQNTGELFF TGTGCCAGCAGTGAACCCAGCGGCCAGAACACCGGGGAGCTGTTTTTT
TRBJ1-2 - TRBV13 TRBD1 CASSLGGTGPNYGYTF TGTGCCAGCAGCTTAGGGGGGACAGGACCTAACTATGGCTACACCTTC
TRBJ1-3 many TRBV2 - CASSVSNTIYF TGTGCCAGCAGTGTATCGAACACCATATATTTT
TRBJ2-4 many TRBV19 TRBD1 CATNHPGGNENIQYF TGTGCCACCAACCACCCAGGGGGCAACGAAAACATTCAGTACTTC
TRBJ1-3 - TRBV6-1 - CASRNRGGSGNTIYF TGTGCCAGCAGGAACCGAGGAGGCTCTGGAAACACCATATATTTT
TRBJ2-3 - TRBV7-2 TRBD2 CASSISGSADTQYF TGTGCCAGCAGCATTAGCGGGAGCGCAGATACGCAGTATTTT
TRBJ1-1 many TRBV5-5 TRBD1 CASSRNRQGGNTEAFF TGTGCCAGCAGCCGAAACCGACAGGGAGGTAACACTGAAGCTTTCTTT
TRBJ1-1 many TRBV6-5 TRBD1 CASSRTGASTNTEAFF TGTGCCAGCAGTCGGACAGGGGCCTCGACGAACACTGAAGCTTTCTTT
TRBJ1-2 many TRBV27 - CASSLSFQGLGYTF TGTGCCAGCAGTTTATCATTTCAGGGGCTTGGCTACACCTTC
TRBJ1-1 - TRBV11-2 TRBD1 CASNPYWTGTNTEAFF TGTGCCAGCAACCCATATTGGACAGGGACGAACACTGAAGCTTTCTTT
TRBJ1-5 - TRBV30 TRBD1 CAWSGTATNQPQHF TGTGCCTGGAGCGGGACAGCCACCAATCAGCCCCAGCATTTT
TRBJ2-7 many TRBV4-3 TRBD2 CASSQESSGTYEQYF TGCGCCAGCAGCCAAGAGTCTAGCGGTACCTACGAGCAGTACTTC
TRBJ2-2 - TRBV6-1 TRBD1 CASSPGQDVTGELFF TGTGCCAGCAGCCCAGGACAGGACGTCACCGGGGAGCTGTTTTTT
TRBJ1-5 many TRBV19 - CASSRRMGVSNQPQHF TGTGCCAGTAGTAGGCGGATGGGAGTTTCCAATCAGCCCCAGCATTTT
TRBJ2-7 - TRBV11-2 - CASSLVRGVGFYEQYF TGTGCCAGCAGCTTAGTTAGGGGGGTTGGATTCTACGAGCAGTACTTC
TRBJ2-1 many TRBV7-6 - CASSPYPGNEQFF TGTGCCAGCAGCCCCTACCCGGGGAATGAGCAGTTCTTC
TRBJ1-6 many TRBV4-3 - CASSQDIEGSPLHF TGCGCCAGCAGCCAAGATATAGAGGGGTCACCCCTCCACTTT
TRBJ2-5 many TRBV7-2 - CASSRSWGVQETQYF TGTGCCAGCAGCAGAAGTTGGGGGGTGCAAGAGACCCAGTACTTC
TRBJ1-1 few TRBV12-3/TRBV12-4 - CASRTQTAMNTEAFF TGTGCCAGCAGGACACAGACAGCCATGAACACTGAAGCTTTCTTT
TRBJ1-5 - TRBV28 - CASSLKGWNQPQHF TGTGCCAGCAGTTTGAAGGGTTGGAATCAGCCCCAGCATTTT
TRBJ1-5 many TRBV4-1 TRBD1 CASSQGGQDQPQHF TGCGCCAGCAGCCAAGGGGGACAGGACCAGCCCCAGCATTTT